This T cell receptor beta chain was sequenced during a study of cytotoxic CD8 clonotypes in ibrutinib-treated CLL. Study context: Average yields of roughly 260,000 productive templates and 94,082 productive rearrangements characterized the samples.

This clone was seen repeatedly, ten times or more. Its antigen is unknown. Looked up from germline, CDR1 is SEHNR and CDR2 is FQNEAQ (reference sequence). Trimming left V 5 bases short and J 0 bases short, with 10 bases between. The CDR3 runs 14 residues. Measured with immunoSEQ multiplex PCR; TCRdb has only the in-frame clones, and not every one. The sample shows tens of thousands of clones, nearly 50% of them seen only once. Study results and caveats: With treatment, public clonotypes, which were uncommon, either contracted or remained stable.

The source material was PBMCs, sampled before ibrutinib treatment. The chain combines TRBV7-9 with TRBJ1-2; D is unresolved. This sequence originates from a human donor with chronic lymphocytic leukemia. The CDR3 is CASSPTKANYGYTF. CDR3 nucleotides: TGTGCCAGCAGCCCTACCAAGGCTAACTATGGCTACACCTTC.